This entry describes one T cell receptor (beta chain). This record belongs to a study of blood T cell repertoires in COVID-19. Study-wide background: The United States, Italy and Spain provided the acute and convalescent COVID-19 samples. From T cells, B-cell-depleted T cells, or PBMCs came the material, which was cDNA or gDNA.

Original processing notes: Estimated nucleated cell counts came from reference gene primer amplification. Sequenced by immunoSEQ multiplex PCR; TCRdb stores in-frame clones only, minus some. The D gene and trimming were derived from the DNA, and the V and J assignments and clone size from that table. The table has 230,000 or so clones, roughly 87% seen once; the top ten hold about 4.5%. The CDR3 is made up of 16 amino acids. Germline V lookup: CDR1 SGHRS, CDR2 YFSETQ. J lost 4 bases, V lost 2 bases, and 6 bases had no gene match. The rearrangement uses TRBV5-1 and TRBJ2-2; 9 bases fit TRBD2. This TCR came from a woman aged 40 to 50 who had recovered from COVID-19. Sequenced material: peripheral blood. The CDR3 coding sequence is TGCGCCAGCAGCTTATTATTAGCGGGAGCCACCGGGGAGCTGTTTTTT. Its protein product is CASSLLLAGATGELFF.